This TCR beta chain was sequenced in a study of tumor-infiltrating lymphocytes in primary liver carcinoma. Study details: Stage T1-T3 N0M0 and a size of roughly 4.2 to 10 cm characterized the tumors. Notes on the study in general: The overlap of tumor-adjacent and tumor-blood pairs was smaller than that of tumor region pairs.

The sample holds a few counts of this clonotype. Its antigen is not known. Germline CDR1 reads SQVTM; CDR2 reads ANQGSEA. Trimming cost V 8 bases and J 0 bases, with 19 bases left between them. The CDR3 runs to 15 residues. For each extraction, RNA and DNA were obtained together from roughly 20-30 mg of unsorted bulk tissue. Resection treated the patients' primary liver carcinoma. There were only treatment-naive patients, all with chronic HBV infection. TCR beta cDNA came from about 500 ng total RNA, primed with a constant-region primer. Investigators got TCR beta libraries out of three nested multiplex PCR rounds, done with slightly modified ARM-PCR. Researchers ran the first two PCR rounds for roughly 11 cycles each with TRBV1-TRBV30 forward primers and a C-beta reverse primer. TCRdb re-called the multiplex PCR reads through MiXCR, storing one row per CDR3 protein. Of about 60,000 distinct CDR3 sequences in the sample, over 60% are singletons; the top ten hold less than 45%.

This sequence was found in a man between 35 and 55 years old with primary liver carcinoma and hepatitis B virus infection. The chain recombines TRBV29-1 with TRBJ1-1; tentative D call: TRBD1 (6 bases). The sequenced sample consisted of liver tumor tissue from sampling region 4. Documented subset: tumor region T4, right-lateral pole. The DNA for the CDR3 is TGCAGCTTTGGTGGGGGCTGGGGGATGAACACTGAAGCTTTCTTT. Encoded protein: CSFGGGWGMNTEAFF.